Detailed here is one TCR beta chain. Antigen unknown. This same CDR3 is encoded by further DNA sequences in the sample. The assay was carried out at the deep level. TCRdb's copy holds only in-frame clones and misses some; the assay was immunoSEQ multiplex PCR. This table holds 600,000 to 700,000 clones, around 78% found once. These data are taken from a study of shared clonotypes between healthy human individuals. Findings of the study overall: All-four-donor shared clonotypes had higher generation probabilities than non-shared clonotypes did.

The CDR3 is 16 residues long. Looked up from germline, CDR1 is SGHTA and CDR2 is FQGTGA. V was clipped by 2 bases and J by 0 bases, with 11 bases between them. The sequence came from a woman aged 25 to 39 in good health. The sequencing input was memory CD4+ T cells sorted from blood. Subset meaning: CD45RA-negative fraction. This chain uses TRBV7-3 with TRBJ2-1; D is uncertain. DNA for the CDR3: TGTGCCAGCAGCTTACTGGGTACGAGCTCCTACAATGAGCAGTTCTTC. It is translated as CASSLLGTSSYNEQFF.